The rows below give T cell receptor beta chains drawn from one sample of a study of STAT5B mutations in CD4+ large granular lymphocyte leukemia. Clones were read by immunoSEQ multiplex PCR, and TCRdb kept only the in-frame ones, dropping some. The sample contains under 35,000 clones, around 80% of which appear only once. Sequencing was performed on CD4+ T cells from blood buffy coats. All receptors derive from a human donor in good health. CDR3s include the opening cysteine and the closing phenylalanine or tryptophan. Fields, in order: clone size, V gene, J gene, D gene, CDR3 protein, CDR3 DNA. The D gene is left open where the match is weak. Expanded clones are given a class, and other clones once, few, many or no size at all.

clone size: .; V gene: TRBV5-5; J gene: TRBJ2-7; D gene: TRBD1; CDR3 protein: CASSLAGGYYEQYF; CDR3 DNA: TGTGCCAGCAGCTTGGCAGGGGGCTACTACGAGCAGTACTTC
clone size: .; V gene: TRBV28; J gene: TRBJ2-7; D gene: .; CDR3 protein: CASRSGGTSYEQYF; CDR3 DNA: TGTGCCAGCAGGAGTGGCGGGACGTCCTACGAGCAGTACTTC
clone size: .; V gene: TRBV13; J gene: TRBJ2-1; D gene: TRBD2; CDR3 protein: CASSLKVAGVYNEQFF; CDR3 DNA: TGTGCCAGCAGCTTAAAAGTAGCGGGAGTCTACAATGAGCAGTTCTTC
clone size: .; V gene: TRBV28; J gene: TRBJ1-3; D gene: .; CDR3 protein: CASSFRGGRTGNTIYF; CDR3 DNA: TGTGCCAGCAGTTTCAGAGGGGGGCGCACAGGAAACACCATATATTTT
clone size: .; V gene: TRBV28; J gene: TRBJ1-4; D gene: TRBD1; CDR3 protein: CASRTGLREKLFF; CDR3 DNA: TGTGCCAGCAGGACAGGGCTGCGGGAAAAACTGTTTTTT
clone size: .; V gene: TRBV6-1; J gene: TRBJ2-7; D gene: .; CDR3 protein: CASKPPGQYPYEQYF; CDR3 DNA: TGTGCCAGCAAGCCACCGGGCCAATACCCTTACGAGCAGTACTTC
clone size: once; V gene: TRBV7-2; J gene: TRBJ1-3; D gene: .; CDR3 protein: CASSLGLNTIYF; CDR3 DNA: TGTGCCAGCAGCTTAGGTCTAAACACCATATATTTT
clone size: .; V gene: TRBV6-4; J gene: TRBJ2-1; D gene: .; CDR3 protein: CASSPGGSSYNEQFF; CDR3 DNA: TGTGCCAGCAGCCCCGGGGGCAGCTCCTACAATGAGCAGTTCTTC
clone size: .; V gene: TRBV7-6; J gene: TRBJ2-1; D gene: .; CDR3 protein: CASSLAGINEQFF; CDR3 DNA: TGTGCCAGCAGCTTAGCAGGGATCAATGAGCAGTTCTTC
clone size: .; V gene: TRBV5-6; J gene: TRBJ2-7; D gene: TRBD1; CDR3 protein: CASSLRPTGTAAYEQYF; CDR3 DNA: TGTGCCAGCAGCTTGAGACCCACCGGGACAGCCGCATACGAGCAGTACTTC
clone size: .; V gene: TRBV7-6; J gene: TRBJ2-6; D gene: TRBD1; CDR3 protein: CASSFWDSSWAGANVLTF; CDR3 DNA: TGTGCCAGCAGCTTTTGGGACAGCTCTTGGGCTGGGGCCAACGTCCTGACTTTC
clone size: few; V gene: TRBV5-1; J gene: TRBJ2-2; D gene: .; CDR3 protein: CASSRLGATGELFF; CDR3 DNA: TGCGCCAGCAGCCGACTTGGCGCCACCGGGGAGCTGTTTTTT
clone size: .; V gene: TRBV5-4; J gene: TRBJ2-2; D gene: TRBD1; CDR3 protein: CASSGRPGQGNTGELFF; CDR3 DNA: TGTGCCAGCAGCGGACGCCCGGGACAGGGGAACACCGGGGAGCTGTTTTTT
clone size: .; V gene: TRBV9; J gene: TRBJ2-3; D gene: .; CDR3 protein: CASSVAADRELAATDTQYF; CDR3 DNA: TGTGCCAGCAGCGTAGCCGCGGACAGGGAACTAGCGGCAACTGATACGCAGTATTTT
clone size: .; V gene: TRBV2; J gene: TRBJ1-3; D gene: .; CDR3 protein: CASEGGRRGNTIYF; CDR3 DNA: TGTGCCAGCGAGGGGGGTCGGCGAGGAAACACCATATATTTT
clone size: .; V gene: TRBV4-3; J gene: TRBJ2-3; D gene: TRBD2; CDR3 protein: CASSQLAGAGTDTQYF; CDR3 DNA: TGCGCCAGCAGCCAATTAGCGGGGGCGGGCACAGATACGCAGTATTTT
clone size: .; V gene: TRBV4-2; J gene: TRBJ2-5; D gene: TRBD2; CDR3 protein: CASSQDGTRGQETQYF; CDR3 DNA: TGTGCCAGCAGCCAAGATGGGACTAGGGGCCAAGAGACCCAGTACTTC
clone size: .; V gene: TRBV10-3; J gene: TRBJ2-3; D gene: TRBD2; CDR3 protein: CASHYGLAFRDTQYF; CDR3 DNA: TGTGCCTCCCACTACGGACTAGCTTTCAGAGATACGCAGTATTTT